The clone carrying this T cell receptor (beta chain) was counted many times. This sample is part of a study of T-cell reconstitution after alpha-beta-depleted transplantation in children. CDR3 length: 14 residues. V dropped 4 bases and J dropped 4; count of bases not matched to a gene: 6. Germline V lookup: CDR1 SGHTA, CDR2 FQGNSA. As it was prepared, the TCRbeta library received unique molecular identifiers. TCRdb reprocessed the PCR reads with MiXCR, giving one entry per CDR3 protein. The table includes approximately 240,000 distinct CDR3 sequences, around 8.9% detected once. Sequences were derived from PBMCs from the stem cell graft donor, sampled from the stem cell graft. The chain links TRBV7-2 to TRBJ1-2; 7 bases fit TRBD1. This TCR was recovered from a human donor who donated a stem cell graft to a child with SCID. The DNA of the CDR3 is TGTGCCAGCAGCTCGCAGGGACAGAGCTATGGCTACACCTTC. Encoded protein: CASSSQGQSYGYTF.